These T cell receptor beta chains were read from a single sample in a study of T cell clonotyping in hematopoietic cell transplantation. Here immunoSEQ multiplex PCR was the method, and the copy in TCRdb shows in-frame clones only, minus some. Of approximately 70,000 clones in the sample, 90% to 95% were seen once. Source material: peripheral blood mononuclear cells. These TCRs come from a man aged 45 to 65 in good health. Some clones in this sample may be carry-over from other donors' samples. Each CDR3 is given with its conserved first and last residue. Fields, in order: CDR3 DNA, CDR3 protein, V gene, clone size, J gene, D gene. A D gene is named only where the DNA matches it firmly. Rows may omit the clone size; those that give it use once, few, many or a size class.

cdr3_nt: TGTGCCAGCAGATTACAAAGTGGGCAGTACTTC
cdr3_aa: CASRLQSGQYF
v_call: TRBV6-1
clone_size: .
j_call: TRBJ2-7
d_call: .

cdr3_nt: TGCAGCGTTGCCAGCGGCAGGGAGTATGAGCAGTTCTTC
cdr3_aa: CSVASGREYEQFF
v_call: TRBV29-1
clone_size: .
j_call: TRBJ2-1
d_call: .

cdr3_nt: TGTGCCAGCAGCGGGACGGAGAGGACTGAAGCTTTCTTT
cdr3_aa: CASSGTERTEAFF
v_call: TRBV9
clone_size: .
j_call: TRBJ1-1
d_call: .

cdr3_nt: TGTGCCAGCAGTGAACCCCCGGCGGGCGGGAGCGACGAGCAGTACTTC
cdr3_aa: CASSEPPAGGSDEQYF
v_call: TRBV2
clone_size: .
j_call: TRBJ2-7
d_call: TRBD2

cdr3_nt: TGTGCCAGCAGTGCCAGCGGGAGGGCCCAGGAGACCCAGTACTTC
cdr3_aa: CASSASGRAQETQYF
v_call: TRBV2
clone_size: .
j_call: TRBJ2-5
d_call: TRBD2

cdr3_nt: TGTGCCAGCAGTGGCGGGGAATTAGAAGAGCAGTACTTC
cdr3_aa: CASSGGELEEQYF
v_call: TRBV2
clone_size: .
j_call: TRBJ2-7
d_call: .

cdr3_nt: TGTGCCAGCAGCCCTTCGAGTGGGGGGTACGAGCAGTACTTC
cdr3_aa: CASSPSSGGYEQYF
v_call: TRBV7-2
clone_size: once
j_call: TRBJ2-7
d_call: .

cdr3_nt: TGTGCTAGCAGCCCGACGGTGAACACCGGGGAGCTGTTTTTT
cdr3_aa: CASSPTVNTGELFF
v_call: TRBV7-7
clone_size: .
j_call: TRBJ2-2
d_call: .

cdr3_nt: TGTGCCAGCAGCTCTCAAGAGACCCAGTACTTC
cdr3_aa: CASSSQETQYF
v_call: TRBV5-6
clone_size: .
j_call: TRBJ2-5
d_call: .

cdr3_nt: TGTGCCAGCAGCGTTTCCTTGGAAACGAACACCGGGGAGCTGTTTTTT
cdr3_aa: CASSVSLETNTGELFF
v_call: TRBV9
clone_size: .
j_call: TRBJ2-2
d_call: .